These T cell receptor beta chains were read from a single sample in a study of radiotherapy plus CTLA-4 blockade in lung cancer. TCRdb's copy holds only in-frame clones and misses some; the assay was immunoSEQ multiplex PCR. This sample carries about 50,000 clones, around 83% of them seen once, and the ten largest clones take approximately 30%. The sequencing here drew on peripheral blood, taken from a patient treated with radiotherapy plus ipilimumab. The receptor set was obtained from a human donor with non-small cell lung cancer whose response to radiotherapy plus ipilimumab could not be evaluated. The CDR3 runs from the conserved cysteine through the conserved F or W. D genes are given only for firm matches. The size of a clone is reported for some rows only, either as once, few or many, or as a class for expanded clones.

CDR3 DNA: TGCAGCGGGGGGTTTCTAGCGGGAGACTACAATGAGCAGTTCTTC
CDR3 protein: CSGGFLAGDYNEQFF
clone size: -
J gene: TRBJ2-1
D gene: TRBD2
V gene: TRBV29-1

CDR3 DNA: TGTGCCAGTAGGATGACTAGCGGGAGTGGGGAGGATGAGCAGTTCTTC
CDR3 protein: CASRMTSGSGEDEQFF
clone size: -
J gene: TRBJ2-1
D gene: TRBD2
V gene: TRBV19

CDR3 DNA: TGTGCCAGTAGCTGGGGGACAGGGAGTCCTCACTCTGGAAACACCATATATTTT
CDR3 protein: CASSWGTGSPHSGNTIYF
clone size: once
J gene: TRBJ1-3
D gene: TRBD1
V gene: TRBV19

CDR3 DNA: TGCAGCGTCGTCGACAGGGGTAGTACTGAAGCTTTCTTT
CDR3 protein: CSVVDRGSTEAFF
clone size: -
J gene: TRBJ1-1
D gene: TRBD1
V gene: TRBV29-1

CDR3 DNA: TGTGCCAGCAGCTTAGGTCAAGTGGGGGCTCAAGAGACCCAGTACTTC
CDR3 protein: CASSLGQVGAQETQYF
clone size: -
J gene: TRBJ2-5
D gene: -
V gene: TRBV7-2

CDR3 DNA: TGCGCCAGCAGCCAAGGATGGCAGGGAAAGAGGACTCAGCCCCAGCATTTT
CDR3 protein: CASSQGWQGKRTQPQHF
clone size: -
J gene: TRBJ1-5
D gene: -
V gene: TRBV4-1

CDR3 DNA: TGTGCCAGCAGCTTACTCTTACTAGCGGGGGGCACAGATACGCAGTATTTT
CDR3 protein: CASSLLLLAGGTDTQYF
clone size: -
J gene: TRBJ2-3
D gene: TRBD2
V gene: TRBV11-1

CDR3 DNA: TGTGCCAGCAGCGGGACAGGAGCCTTTGAGCCCCAGCATTTT
CDR3 protein: CASSGTGAFEPQHF
clone size: -
J gene: TRBJ1-5
D gene: TRBD1
V gene: TRBV28

CDR3 DNA: TGTGCCAGCAGCCCCCGACAGGGGGCGTTGGGCGAGCAGTACTTC
CDR3 protein: CASSPRQGALGEQYF
clone size: -
J gene: TRBJ2-7
D gene: TRBD1
V gene: TRBV7-9

CDR3 DNA: TGTGCCGGCTTCAGCGACCGCACAGATACGCAGTATTTT
CDR3 protein: CAGFSDRTDTQYF
clone size: -
J gene: TRBJ2-3
D gene: -
V gene: TRBV6-5

CDR3 DNA: TGTGCCAGCAGTTTCCGTTCTAGCGGGAGTGTACATACGCAGTATTTT
CDR3 protein: CASSFRSSGSVHTQYF
clone size: -
J gene: TRBJ2-3
D gene: TRBD2
V gene: TRBV28

CDR3 DNA: TGTGCCAGCAGTTCGGGACAGTACAATCAGCCCCAGCATTTT
CDR3 protein: CASSSGQYNQPQHF
clone size: -
J gene: TRBJ1-5
D gene: TRBD1
V gene: TRBV6-5

CDR3 DNA: TGCGCCAGCAGCCAAGAAATTTGGCGGGAGAACGGGTACGAGCAGTACTTC
CDR3 protein: CASSQEIWRENGYEQYF
clone size: -
J gene: TRBJ2-7
D gene: TRBD2
V gene: TRBV4-1

CDR3 DNA: TGTGCCAGCACAGGGCGAATCGCTCCTTACACCTTC
CDR3 protein: CASTGRIAPYTF
clone size: -
J gene: TRBJ1-2
D gene: -
V gene: TRBV28

CDR3 DNA: TGTGCCACCAGCAGAGGCAAGCGCACAGATACGCAGTATTTT
CDR3 protein: CATSRGKRTDTQYF
clone size: -
J gene: TRBJ2-3
D gene: -
V gene: TRBV15

CDR3 DNA: TGCGCCAGCAGCCAAGATAAAACGGGAGCATACAATGAGCAGTTCTTC
CDR3 protein: CASSQDKTGAYNEQFF
clone size: -
J gene: TRBJ2-1
D gene: -
V gene: TRBV4-3

CDR3 DNA: TGTGCCAGCAGCTCCAATAGCGGGAAGGGCTCCTACAATGAGCAGTTCTTC
CDR3 protein: CASSSNSGKGSYNEQFF
clone size: -
J gene: TRBJ2-1
D gene: TRBD2
V gene: TRBV11-2

CDR3 DNA: TGTGCCACGGGACAGGGCGGAGAGGAAAAACTGTTTTTT
CDR3 protein: CATGQGGEEKLFF
clone size: -
J gene: TRBJ1-4
D gene: TRBD1
V gene: TRBV10-3

CDR3 DNA: TGTGCCAGCTCACCACCGGCAGGGGAGTATGAGCAGTTCTTC
CDR3 protein: CASSPPAGEYEQFF
clone size: -
J gene: TRBJ2-1
D gene: -
V gene: TRBV18

CDR3 DNA: TGTGCCAGCACCCCCGGGACTTCCTACAATGAGCAGTTCTTC
CDR3 protein: CASTPGTSYNEQFF
clone size: -
J gene: TRBJ2-1
D gene: -
V gene: TRBV7-3

CDR3 DNA: TGTGCCTGGAAGACAGGCCTGGAGGTAACTCGATCGCGGAGGAGAGATACGCAGTATTTT
CDR3 protein: CAWKTGLEVTRSRRRDTQYF
clone size: -
J gene: TRBJ2-3
D gene: -
V gene: TRBV30

CDR3 DNA: TGTGCCAGCAGCCAGACAGAGACCTACGAGCAGTACTTC
CDR3 protein: CASSQTETYEQYF
clone size: -
J gene: TRBJ2-7
D gene: -
V gene: TRBV7-9

CDR3 DNA: TGTGCCAGTAATATGGCGGGCACTGAAGCTTTCTTT
CDR3 protein: CASNMAGTEAFF
clone size: -
J gene: TRBJ1-1
D gene: -
V gene: TRBV19

CDR3 DNA: TGTGCCAGTACCTTCGAACTAGCGGGACCCTACAATGAGCAGTTCTTC
CDR3 protein: CASTFELAGPYNEQFF
clone size: -
J gene: TRBJ2-1
D gene: TRBD2
V gene: TRBV19

CDR3 DNA: TGTGCCAGCAGGTTGACAGGGCGGTCGTATGGCTACACCTTC
CDR3 protein: CASRLTGRSYGYTF
clone size: -
J gene: TRBJ1-2
D gene: TRBD1
V gene: TRBV27

CDR3 DNA: TGTGCCAGCTCACCTCAGGGGGCAGACACTGAAGCTTTCTTT
CDR3 protein: CASSPQGADTEAFF
clone size: -
J gene: TRBJ1-1
D gene: TRBD1
V gene: TRBV18

CDR3 DNA: TGCAGCGCCCAGGGGGCACCTGGAAACACCATATATTTT
CDR3 protein: CSAQGAPGNTIYF
clone size: -
J gene: TRBJ1-3
D gene: TRBD1
V gene: TRBV29-1

CDR3 DNA: TGTGCCAGCAGGCCTGAAGGACAGGGATTTGACTATGGCTACACCTTC
CDR3 protein: CASRPEGQGFDYGYTF
clone size: -
J gene: TRBJ1-2
D gene: TRBD1
V gene: TRBV28

CDR3 DNA: TGTGCCACCAGCAGAAGGGGGGGCACGAACACCGGGGAGCTGTTTTTT
CDR3 protein: CATSRRGGTNTGELFF
clone size: few
J gene: TRBJ2-2
D gene: -
V gene: TRBV15

CDR3 DNA: TGCGCCAGCAGCCAAGAGGTGGGGCTGGCTGATACGCAGTATTTT
CDR3 protein: CASSQEVGLADTQYF
clone size: -
J gene: TRBJ2-3
D gene: -
V gene: TRBV4-3

CDR3 DNA: TGTGCCAGCAGCTTAGCCCCCTCGAACACCGGGGAGCTGTTTTTT
CDR3 protein: CASSLAPSNTGELFF
clone size: once
J gene: TRBJ2-2
D gene: -
V gene: TRBV7-2

CDR3 DNA: TGTGCCAGCAGCCCCGGAGGGGCGGATAGCTATGGCTACACCTTC
CDR3 protein: CASSPGGADSYGYTF
clone size: few
J gene: TRBJ1-2
D gene: -
V gene: TRBV28

CDR3 DNA: TGTGCCAGCAGTTCCCTCGGACAGGTCTACTCCTACGAGCAGTACTTC
CDR3 protein: CASSSLGQVYSYEQYF
clone size: -
J gene: TRBJ2-7
D gene: TRBD1
V gene: TRBV6-6

CDR3 DNA: TGTGCCAGCAGCCCGCGGACTAGCGGACCCTACGAGCAGTACTTC
CDR3 protein: CASSPRTSGPYEQYF
clone size: -
J gene: TRBJ2-7
D gene: TRBD2
V gene: TRBV11-2

CDR3 DNA: TGTGCCAGCAGCTTAGTTCCCGGGACAGGGCGCCACGAGCAGTACTTC
CDR3 protein: CASSLVPGTGRHEQYF
clone size: -
J gene: TRBJ2-7
D gene: TRBD1
V gene: TRBV11-2

CDR3 DNA: TGTGCCAGCAAACAGAACACCGGGGAGCTGTTTTTT
CDR3 protein: CASKQNTGELFF
clone size: -
J gene: TRBJ2-2
D gene: -
V gene: TRBV6-5

CDR3 DNA: TGTGCCAGCAGCTTACTGGGGGCGGGCACCACAGATACGCAGTATTTT
CDR3 protein: CASSLLGAGTTDTQYF
clone size: -
J gene: TRBJ2-3
D gene: -
V gene: TRBV11-1

CDR3 DNA: TGTGCCAGCAGTGAGACAGGGTGGAAAACAGATACGCAGTATTTT
CDR3 protein: CASSETGWKTDTQYF
clone size: -
J gene: TRBJ2-3
D gene: TRBD1
V gene: TRBV25-1

CDR3 DNA: TGTGCCAGCAGTCGGACTAGCGGGCGCACAGATACGCAGTATTTT
CDR3 protein: CASSRTSGRTDTQYF
clone size: -
J gene: TRBJ2-3
D gene: TRBD2
V gene: TRBV6-5

CDR3 DNA: TGTGCCAGCAGCCCAAGTGGGGCAGGGGTCTATAGCAATCAGCCCCAGCATTTT
CDR3 protein: CASSPSGAGVYSNQPQHF
clone size: -
J gene: TRBJ1-5
D gene: -
V gene: TRBV25-1

CDR3 DNA: TGCAGCGTTTATCTGATCGGCGGGGAGCTGTTTTTT
CDR3 protein: CSVYLIGGELFF
clone size: -
J gene: TRBJ2-2
D gene: -
V gene: TRBV29-1

CDR3 DNA: TGCGCCAGCAGTATCCAAACAGGGGCCACCTACAATGAGCAGTTCTTC
CDR3 protein: CASSIQTGATYNEQFF
clone size: -
J gene: TRBJ2-1
D gene: TRBD1
V gene: TRBV5-1